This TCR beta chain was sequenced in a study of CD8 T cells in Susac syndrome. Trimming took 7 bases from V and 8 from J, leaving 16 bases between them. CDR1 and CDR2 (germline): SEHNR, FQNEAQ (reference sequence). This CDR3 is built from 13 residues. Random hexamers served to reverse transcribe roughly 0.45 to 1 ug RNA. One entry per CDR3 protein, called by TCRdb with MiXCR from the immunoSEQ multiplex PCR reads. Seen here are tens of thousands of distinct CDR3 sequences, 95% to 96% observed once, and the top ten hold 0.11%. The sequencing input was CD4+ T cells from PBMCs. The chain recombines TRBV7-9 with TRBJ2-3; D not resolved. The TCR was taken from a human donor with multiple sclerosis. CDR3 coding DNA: TGTGCCAGCACTATCTCCCCCCGCCCTACGCAGTATTTT. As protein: CASTISPRPTQYF.